This T cell receptor (beta chain) originates from a study of vaccination and CD4 T cells after COVID-19. This clonotype has more than one count but fewer than ten. Antigen: not known. The sample's treatment: approximately 11-day PBMC culture with coronavirus spike peptide pools or control peptides (ViraFEST assay). Germline CDR1 reads LNHNV; CDR2 reads YYDKDF (reference sequence). V dropped 0 bases and J dropped 10 bases, with 13 bases sitting between them. This CDR3 spans 15 amino acids. The Oncomine TCR Beta short-read assay was what sequenced the DNA obtained from cultured CD4+ T cells. TCRdb reanalysed the PCR reads using MiXCR and keeps one entry per CDR3 protein. The sample consists of 9,500 to 15,000 distinct CDR3 sequences, 50% to 75% of them appearing once.

The receptor's source is a human donor who had recovered from COVID-19. Sequencing input: CD4+ T cells from blood, cultured in vitro. This sequence joins TRBV15 and TRBJ1-6; possible D gene TRBD1, 6 bases. CDR3 region: CATSRDPGGRSPLHF. CDR3 bases: TGTGCCACCAGCAGAGATCCTGGGGGCCGCTCACCCCTCCACTTT.